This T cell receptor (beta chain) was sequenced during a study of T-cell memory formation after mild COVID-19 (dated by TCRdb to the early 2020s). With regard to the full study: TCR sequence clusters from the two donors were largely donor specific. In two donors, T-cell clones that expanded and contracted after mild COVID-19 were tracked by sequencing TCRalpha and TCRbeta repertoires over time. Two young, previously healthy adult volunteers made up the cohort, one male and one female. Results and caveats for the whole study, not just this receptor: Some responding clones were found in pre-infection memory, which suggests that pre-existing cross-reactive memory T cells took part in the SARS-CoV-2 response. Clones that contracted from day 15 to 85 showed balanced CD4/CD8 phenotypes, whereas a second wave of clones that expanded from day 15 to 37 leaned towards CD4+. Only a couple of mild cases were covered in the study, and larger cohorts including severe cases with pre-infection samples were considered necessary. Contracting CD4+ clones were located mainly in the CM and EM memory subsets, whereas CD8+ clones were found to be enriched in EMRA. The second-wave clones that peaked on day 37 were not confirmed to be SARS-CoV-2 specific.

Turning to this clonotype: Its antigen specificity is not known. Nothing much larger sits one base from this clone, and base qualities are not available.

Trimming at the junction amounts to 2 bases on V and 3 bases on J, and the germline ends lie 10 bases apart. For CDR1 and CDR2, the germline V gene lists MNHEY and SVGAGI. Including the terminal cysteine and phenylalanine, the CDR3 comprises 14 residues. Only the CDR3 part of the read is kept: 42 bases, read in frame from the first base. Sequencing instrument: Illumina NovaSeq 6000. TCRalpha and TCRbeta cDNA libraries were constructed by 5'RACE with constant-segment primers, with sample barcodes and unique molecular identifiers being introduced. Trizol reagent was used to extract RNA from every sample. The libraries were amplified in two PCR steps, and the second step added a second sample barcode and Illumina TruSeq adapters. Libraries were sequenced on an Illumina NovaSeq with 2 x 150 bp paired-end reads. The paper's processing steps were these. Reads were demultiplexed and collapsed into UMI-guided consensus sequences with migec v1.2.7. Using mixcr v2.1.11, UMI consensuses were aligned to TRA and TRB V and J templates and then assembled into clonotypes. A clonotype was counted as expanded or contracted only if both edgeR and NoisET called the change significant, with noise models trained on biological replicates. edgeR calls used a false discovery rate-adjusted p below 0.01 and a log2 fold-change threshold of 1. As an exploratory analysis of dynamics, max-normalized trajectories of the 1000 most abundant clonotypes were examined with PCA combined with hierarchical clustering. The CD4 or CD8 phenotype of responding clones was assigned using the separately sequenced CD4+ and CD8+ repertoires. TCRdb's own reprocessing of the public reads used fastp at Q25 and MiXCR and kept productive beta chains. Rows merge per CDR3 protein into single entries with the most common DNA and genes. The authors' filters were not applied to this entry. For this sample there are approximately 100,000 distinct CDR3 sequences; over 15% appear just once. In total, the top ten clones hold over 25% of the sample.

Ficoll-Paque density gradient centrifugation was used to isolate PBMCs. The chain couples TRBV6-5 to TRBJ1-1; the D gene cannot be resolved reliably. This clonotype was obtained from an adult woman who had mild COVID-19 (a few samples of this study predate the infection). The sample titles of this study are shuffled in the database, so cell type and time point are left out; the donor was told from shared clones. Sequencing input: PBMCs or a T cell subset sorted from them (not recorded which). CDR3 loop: CASSYIGFYTEAFF. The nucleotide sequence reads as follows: TGTGCCAGCAGTTACATAGGGTTTTACACTGAAGCTTTCTTT.